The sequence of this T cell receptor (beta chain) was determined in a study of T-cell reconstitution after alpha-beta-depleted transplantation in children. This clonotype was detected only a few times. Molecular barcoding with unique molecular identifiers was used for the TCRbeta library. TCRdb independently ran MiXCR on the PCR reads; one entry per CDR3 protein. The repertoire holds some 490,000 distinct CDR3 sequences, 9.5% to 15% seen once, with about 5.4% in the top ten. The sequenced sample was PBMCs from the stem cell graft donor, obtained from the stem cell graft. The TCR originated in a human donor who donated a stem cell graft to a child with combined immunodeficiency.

CDR3 sequence reads: CASSSPLGTNEKLFF. CDR3 bases: TGTGCCAGCAGCTCTCCGTTGGGGACTAATGAAAAACTGTTTTTT. V usage is TRBV5-5 and J usage is TRBJ1-4, with D hard to call. This CDR3 comprises 15 residues. The V end lost 3 bases, the J end lost 2 bases, and 11 bases lay between the germline ends. CDR1 is SGHKS and CDR2 is YYEKEE in the germline V gene (reference sequence).